This T cell receptor beta chain was recovered during a study of graft-versus-host responses after intestinal transplantation. Study summary: As for transplant type, recipients had multivisceral, liver-intestinal, or isolated intestinal grafts.

On this clone itself: Its matching antigen is unknown.

Only in-frame clones appear in the TCRdb table, and some are missing; sequencing was by immunoSEQ multiplex PCR. Among 80,000 to 100,000 clones listed, 85% to 90% were seen once. Trimming removed 5 bases from V and 5 bases from J; junction bases left unmatched: 11. The CDR3 runs to 16 residues. Germline V gene lookup returns CDR1 SGHTA and CDR2 FQGTGA. Findings and caveats of the study: GvH clones surfaced in recipient marrow, some emerging earlier in ileum or blood. Peak levels of circulating GvH clones tracked with early post-transplant HvG declines.

The material was unstimulated CD4+ T cells sorted from spleen or lymph node cells, obtained before intestinal transplant. The source of this sequence is a human donor who received an intestinal transplant. The rearrangement uses TRBV7-3 and TRBJ2-2, with 7 positions matching TRBD1. CDR3: CASSEQGPLTTGELFF. The CDR3 DNA is TGTGCCAGCAGCGAACAGGGGCCTTTAACTACCGGGGAGCTGTTTTTT. The whole variable domain, remainder taken from reference TRBV7-3 and TRBJ2-2, is GAGVSQTPSNKVTEKGKYVELRCDPISGHTALYWYRQSLGQGPEFLIYFQGTGAADDSGLPNDRFFAVRPEGSVSTLKIQRTERGDSAVYLCASSEQGPLTTGELFFGEGSRLTVL.